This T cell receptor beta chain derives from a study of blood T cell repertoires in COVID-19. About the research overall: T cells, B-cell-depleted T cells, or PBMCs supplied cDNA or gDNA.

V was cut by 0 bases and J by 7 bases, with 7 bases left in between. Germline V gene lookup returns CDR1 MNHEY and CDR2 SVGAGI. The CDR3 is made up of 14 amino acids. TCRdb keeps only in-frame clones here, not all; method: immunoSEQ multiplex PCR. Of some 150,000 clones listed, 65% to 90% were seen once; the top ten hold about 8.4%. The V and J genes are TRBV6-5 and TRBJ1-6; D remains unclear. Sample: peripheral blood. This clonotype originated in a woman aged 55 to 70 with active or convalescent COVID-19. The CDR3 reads CASSYSPENSPLHF. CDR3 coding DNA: TGTGCCAGCAGTTACTCCCCCGAGAATTCACCCCTCCACTTT.